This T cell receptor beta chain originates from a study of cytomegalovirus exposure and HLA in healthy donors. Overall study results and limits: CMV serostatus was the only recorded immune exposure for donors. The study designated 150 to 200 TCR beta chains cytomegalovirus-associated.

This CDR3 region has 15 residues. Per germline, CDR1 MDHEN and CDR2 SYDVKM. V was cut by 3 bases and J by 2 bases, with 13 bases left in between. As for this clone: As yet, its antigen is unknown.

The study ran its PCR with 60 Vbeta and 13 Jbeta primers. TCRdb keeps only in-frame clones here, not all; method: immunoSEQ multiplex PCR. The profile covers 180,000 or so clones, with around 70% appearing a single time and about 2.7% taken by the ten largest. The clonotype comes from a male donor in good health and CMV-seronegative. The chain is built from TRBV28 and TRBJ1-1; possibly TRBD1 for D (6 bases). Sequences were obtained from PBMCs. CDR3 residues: CASSFGTLANTEAFF. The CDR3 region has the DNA TGTGCCAGCAGTTTTGGGACACTCGCCAACACTGAAGCTTTCTTT. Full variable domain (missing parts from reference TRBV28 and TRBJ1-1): DVKVTQSSRYLVKRTGEKVFLECVQDMDHENMFWYRQDPGLGLRLIYFSYDVKMKEKGDIPEGYSVSREKKERFSLILESASTNQTSMYLCASSFGTLANTEAFFGQGTRLTVV.